The T cell receptor (beta chain) under discussion was sequenced for a study of T-cell memory formation after mild COVID-19 (dated by TCRdb to the early 2020s). In the study overall: Most TCR sequence clusters were specific to one of the two donors. In a couple of donors, T-cell clones that expanded and contracted after mild COVID-19 were tracked by sequencing TCRalpha and TCRbeta repertoires over time. Two young, previously healthy adult volunteers made up the cohort, one male and one female. Beyond this particular receptor, the publication reports: Contracting CD4+ clones turned up mainly in the CM and EM memory subsets, whereas EMRA was where CD8+ clones were enriched. The second-wave clones that peaked on day 37 were not confirmed to be SARS-CoV-2 specific. From day 15 to 85, contracting clones showed balanced CD4/CD8 phenotypes, whereas a second wave of clones that expanded from day 15 to 37 leaned towards CD4+. Some responding clones were detected in pre-infection memory, suggesting pre-existing cross-reactive memory T cells joined the SARS-CoV-2 response. Only a couple of mild cases were covered in the study, and larger cohorts including severe cases with pre-infection samples were considered necessary.

Inclusive of the bounding cysteine and phenylalanine, the CDR3 is 16 residues long. The read is trimmed to its CDR3 DNA, 48 bases read in frame from base 1. Reading the germline V gene gives CDR1 SGHDN and CDR2 FVKESK. V is trimmed back by 6 bases and J by 2 bases, and the junction contains 5 bases that no gene match accounts for. The data were produced on an Illumina NovaSeq 6000. cDNA libraries for TCRalpha and TCRbeta were prepared by 5'RACE using constant-segment primers, with sample barcodes and unique molecular identifiers added. Trizol reagent was used to extract RNA from every sample. The libraries were amplified in two PCR steps, and the second step added a second sample barcode and Illumina TruSeq adapters. Libraries were sequenced on an Illumina NovaSeq with 2 x 150 bp paired-end reads. In the paper's pipeline: Demultiplexing of reads and collapsing into UMI-guided consensus sequences were performed with migec v1.2.7. Using mixcr v2.1.11, the UMI consensuses were aligned to TRA and TRB V and J templates and assembled into clonotypes. A clonotype was counted as expanded or contracted only when both edgeR and NoisET called the clonotype significant, with the noise models trained on biological replicates. For edgeR calls, a false discovery rate-adjusted p below 0.01 and a log2 fold-change threshold of 1 were applied. As an exploratory analysis of dynamics, max-normalized trajectories of the 1000 most abundant clonotypes were examined with PCA combined with hierarchical clustering. The CD4 or CD8 phenotype of responding clones was assigned using the separately sequenced CD4+ and CD8+ repertoires. The public reads were run again by TCRdb, first through fastp at Q25 and then through MiXCR, and only productive beta chains were kept. Each CDR3 protein appears once, grouped with its most common genes and DNA. These V and J calls originate from TCRdb's pipeline instead of the authors' own analysis. This sample gives just over 350,000 distinct CDR3 sequences in total; about 15% of them show up just once. Less than 25% of the sample goes to the ten largest clones.

Ficoll-Paque density gradient centrifugation was the method used to isolate PBMCs. This clonotype was seen a handful of times. It lacks a known antigen. No much larger clone is present one base from it, and per-base qualities are unavailable. The sequence links TRBV14 to TRBJ2-3, and 13 bases in between align with TRBD2. The receptor's source is a man aged 18 to 29 who had mild COVID-19 (a few samples of this study predate the infection). The sample titles of this study are shuffled in the database, so cell type and time point are left out; the donor was told from shared clones. Sequenced sample: PBMCs or a T cell subset sorted from them (not recorded which). The CDR3 is CASSRLAGGITDTQYF. In nucleotide form, the sequence is TGTGCCAGCAGTCGACTAGCGGGGGGCATCACAGATACGCAGTATTTT.